A selection of T cell receptor beta chains follows, all from one sample in a study of cytomegalovirus exposure and HLA in healthy donors. Method: immunoSEQ multiplex PCR; TCRdb's copy keeps in-frame clones and lacks some. The data hold approximately 56,000 clones, with roughly 92% observed a single time. The sample consisted of PBMCs. Receptors originate from a man aged 18 to 30 in good health and CMV-seronegative. The CDR3 runs from the conserved cysteine through the conserved F or W. Each record gives: D gene, CDR3 length, J gene, V gene, CDR3 protein, CDR3 DNA. A D gene is named only where the DNA matches it firmly.

NA,12,TRBJ2-5,TRBV27,CASSFLEETQYF,TGTGCCAGCAGTTTCCTTGAAGAGACCCAGTACTTC
NA,14,TRBJ2-7,TRBV10-1,CASSETSESGEQYF,TGCGCCAGCAGTGAAACTAGTGAGTCTGGCGAGCAGTACTTC
TRBD1,21,TRBJ1-5,TRBV4-1,CASSHSRPGQGKQYSNQPQHF,TGCGCCAGCAGCCACAGCAGGCCGGGACAGGGAAAACAATATAGCAATCAGCCCCAGCATTTT
TRBD2,14,TRBJ2-7,TRBV9,CASSVTSGEYEQYF,TGTGCCAGCAGCGTGACTAGCGGAGAGTACGAGCAGTACTTC
TRBD2,16,TRBJ2-6,TRBV7-7,CAQRGGPFVRANVLTF,TGTGCCCAGCGGGGAGGGCCCTTCGTCAGGGCCAACGTCCTGACTTTC
TRBD1,14,TRBJ2-7,TRBV6-5,CASSRPGQTYEQYF,TGTGCCAGCAGCCGACCGGGACAGACCTACGAGCAGTACTTC
TRBD2,15,TRBJ2-5,TRBV27,CASSQVAGAQETQYF,TGTGCCAGCAGTCAGGTAGCGGGAGCGCAAGAGACCCAGTACTTC
TRBD2,16,TRBJ2-1,TRBV11-2,CASSSYSGRPPNEQFF,TGTGCCAGCAGCTCCTATAGCGGGAGGCCCCCCAATGAGCAGTTCTTC
TRBD1,13,TRBJ2-7,TRBV28,CASRGDSSYEQYF,TGTGCCAGCAGGGGGGACAGCTCCTACGAGCAGTACTTC
TRBD2,16,TRBJ2-7,TRBV5-6,CASSLRGGLSSYEQYF,TGTGCCAGCAGCTTGCGGGGGGGTTTAAGCTCCTACGAGCAGTACTTC
NA,13,TRBJ2-2,TRBV29-1,CSAQEVDTGELFF,TGCAGCGCACAGGAAGTTGACACCGGGGAGCTGTTTTTT
NA,13,TRBJ2-5,TRBV5-6,CASSYSGGETQYF,TGTGCCAGCAGCTATAGTGGTGGAGAGACCCAGTACTTC
NA,13,TRBJ1-1,TRBV4-2,CASSQVRNTEAFF,TGTGCCAGCAGCCAAGTCAGGAACACTGAAGCTTTCTTT